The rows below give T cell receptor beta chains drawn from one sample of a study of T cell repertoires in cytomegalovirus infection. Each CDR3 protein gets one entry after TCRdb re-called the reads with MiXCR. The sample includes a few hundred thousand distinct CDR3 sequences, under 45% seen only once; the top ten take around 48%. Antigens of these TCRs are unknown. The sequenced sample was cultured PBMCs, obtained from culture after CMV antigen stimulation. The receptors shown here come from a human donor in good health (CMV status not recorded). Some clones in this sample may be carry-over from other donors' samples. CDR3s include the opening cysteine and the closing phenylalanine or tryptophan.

CASSLALSSYNEQFF | TRBV7-2 | 15 | TRBJ2-1
CASTRRQSSGSSYNEQFF | TRBV4-1 | 18 | TRBJ2-1
CASSYKSGDYNEQFF | TRBV12-3/TRBV12-4 | 15 | TRBJ2-1
CASSPPVSPLHF | TRBV7-2 | 12 | TRBJ1-6
CAWSPLAGVGDTQYF | TRBV30 | 15 | TRBJ2-3
CASSFSSGEETQYF | TRBV7-6 | 14 | TRBJ2-5
CASSLPATGAGANVLTF | TRBV7-6 | 17 | TRBJ2-6
CASSLDWASGSSGEQFF | TRBV7-2 | 17 | TRBJ2-1
CSATRDRGEVSTQYF | TRBV20-1 | 15 | TRBJ2-5
CASSWREARPDTQYF | TRBV11-2 | 15 | TRBJ2-3
CASRDNYEQYF | TRBV5-1 | 11 | TRBJ2-7
CASSHQNRDMYGYTF | TRBV6-5 | 15 | TRBJ1-2
CASSPIPTGYEQYF | TRBV5-6 | 14 | TRBJ2-7
CASSLGYRADTEAFF | TRBV7-8 | 15 | TRBJ1-1
CSAPLAGVVDTQYF | TRBV20-1 | 14 | TRBJ2-3
CASSLGSRGAHTDTQYF | TRBV7-9 | 17 | TRBJ2-3
CASSIDLYSPYEQYF | TRBV19 | 15 | TRBJ2-7
CASRETGGQDEQFF | TRBV27 | 14 | TRBJ2-1
CASSYRSSSYNSPLHF | TRBV6-2/TRBV6-3 | 16 | TRBJ1-6
CASSQSRDRGGVVCGYTF | TRBV23-1 | 18 | TRBJ1-2
CASSFGTPAPYEQYF | TRBV11-3 | 15 | TRBJ2-7
CASSIYEKQYF | TRBV7-2 | 11 | TRBJ2-7
CASSLGQGFKPQHF | TRBV7-2 | 14 | TRBJ1-5
CASSQEGLAASINEKLFF | TRBV4-1 | 18 | TRBJ1-4
CASSTGRALEQYF | TRBV19 | 13 | TRBJ2-7
CASSLTRARLETQYF | TRBV7-2 | 15 | TRBJ2-5
CASSTLGLNTGELFF | TRBV7-2 | 15 | TRBJ2-2
CASSLIVGMGQPQHF | TRBV28 | 15 | TRBJ1-5
CASRNEGGNQPQHF | TRBV7-8 | 14 | TRBJ1-5
CASSHPGTGANVLTF | TRBV7-2 | 15 | TRBJ2-6
CSALAGETQYF | TRBV20-1 | 11 | TRBJ2-5
CASRGDRVHEQYF | TRBV7-9 | 13 | TRBJ2-7
CSTSPVHTQYF | TRBV29-1 | 11 | TRBJ2-3
CASSFHSGSPYEQYF | TRBV28 | 15 | TRBJ2-7
CASSPEVGNTGELFF | TRBV7-2 | 15 | TRBJ2-2
CASSRGQGFHEQYF | TRBV6-5 | 14 | TRBJ2-7
CASSLALGGYTEAFF | TRBV7-9 | 15 | TRBJ1-1
CASTNPELAGSNGEFF | TRBV7-2 | 16 | TRBJ2-1
CASSLAVDSNEQFF | TRBV11-1 | 14 | TRBJ2-1
CASSQGGVSYNEQFF | TRBV4-2 | 15 | TRBJ2-1
CASSLVGTDNEQFF | TRBV7-6 | 14 | TRBJ2-1
CASSSDPNYGYTF | TRBV7-9 | 13 | TRBJ1-2
CASGRTEITDTQYF | TRBV6-2/TRBV6-3 | 14 | TRBJ2-3
CSGGTDTEAFF | TRBV29-1 | 11 | TRBJ1-1
CASTPGMGGNEQFF | TRBV2 | 14 | TRBJ2-1
CASSQGDRRDQPQHF | TRBV4-1 | 15 | TRBJ1-5
CASSLMGGDETQYF | TRBV7-4 | 14 | TRBJ2-5
CASRYETGLITWEQYF | TRBV6-6 | 16 | TRBJ2-7
CASRLSGSAPHEQFF | TRBV12-3/TRBV12-4 | 15 | TRBJ2-1
CASSLPDRNQPQHF | TRBV7-9 | 14 | TRBJ1-5
CASSFRGLNGYTF | TRBV7-2 | 13 | TRBJ1-2
CASSSLGGVTEAFF | TRBV7-2 | 14 | TRBJ1-1
CASSAVRGGNTGELFF | TRBV2 | 16 | TRBJ2-2
CASSLAKAHNTEAFF | TRBV7-2 | 15 | TRBJ1-1
CASRRFGYF | TRBV5-8 | 9 | TRBJ2-3